The rows below give T cell receptor beta chains drawn from one sample of a study of T cell responses to AZD1222 COVID-19 vaccine. Sequencing used immunoSEQ multiplex PCR; TCRdb keeps in-frame clones, though not all of them. The top ten hold approximately 8% of the sample, which has about 130,000 clones, 88% seen once. Sequences were derived from peripheral blood, sampled on day 0 of AZD1222 vaccination. Every receptor here comes from an adult in good health. The conserved cysteine and the conserved F or W are not part of the CDR3 here. Each record gives: clone size, V gene, CDR3 protein. The size field is filled for only some rows; it gives once, few, many or a size class.

clone_size: -; v_call: TRBV5-1; cdr3_aa: ASSATSGTTNYEQY
clone_size: -; v_call: TRBV5-6; cdr3_aa: ASSGGQGGTNEKLF
clone_size: -; v_call: TRBV6-5; cdr3_aa: ASSSLTDSLPYGYT
clone_size: -; v_call: TRBV10-3; cdr3_aa: AISPRTELYGYT
clone_size: -; v_call: TRBV27; cdr3_aa: ASSPRGQVANVLT
clone_size: -; v_call: TRBV12-3/TRBV12-4; cdr3_aa: ASSYQGNYGYT
clone_size: -; v_call: TRBV28; cdr3_aa: ASSEGGNQPQH
clone_size: -; v_call: TRBV29-1; cdr3_aa: SVDSSGGQGDTQY
clone_size: -; v_call: TRBV10-3; cdr3_aa: ATRASNTEAF
clone_size: -; v_call: TRBV7-3; cdr3_aa: ASSSLAGVNEQF
clone_size: -; v_call: TRBV5-1; cdr3_aa: ASSSGGQWAAHEQY
clone_size: -; v_call: TRBV10-1; cdr3_aa: ASSLQGANTYEQY
clone_size: -; v_call: TRBV6-4; cdr3_aa: ASSDAGGRDTQY
clone_size: -; v_call: TRBV14; cdr3_aa: ASSLTSGRETQY
clone_size: once; v_call: TRBV9; cdr3_aa: ASSPQGTGVGSNSPLH
clone_size: -; v_call: TRBV19; cdr3_aa: ASSMFKGRGAGANVLT
clone_size: -; v_call: TRBV2; cdr3_aa: ASSWEAGATYEQY
clone_size: -; v_call: TRBV6-5; cdr3_aa: ASSLLAGGTDTQY
clone_size: -; v_call: TRBV10-2; cdr3_aa: ASNLGTAGNTIY
clone_size: -; v_call: TRBV6-1; cdr3_aa: ASSEDRGAGNTIY
clone_size: -; v_call: TRBV6-5; cdr3_aa: ASSYSAGGTYEQY
clone_size: once; v_call: TRBV15; cdr3_aa: ATSSSGRAPNEQF
clone_size: -; v_call: TRBV3-1/TRBV3-2; cdr3_aa: ASSRRRGGTDTQY
clone_size: -; v_call: TRBV27; cdr3_aa: ASSFTSRQSNYGYT
clone_size: -; v_call: TRBV15; cdr3_aa: ATSTDRGSSYEQY
clone_size: -; v_call: TRBV9; cdr3_aa: ASSVASGPNNSPLH
clone_size: -; v_call: TRBV30; cdr3_aa: AWSGSGETQY
clone_size: -; v_call: TRBV6-1; cdr3_aa: ASSASKGTGRIWDNQPQH
clone_size: -; v_call: TRBV5-8; cdr3_aa: ASSLGLTLAKNIQY
clone_size: -; v_call: TRBV2; cdr3_aa: ASRAGTGNYEQY
clone_size: -; v_call: TRBV5-1; cdr3_aa: ASSLQDISNTEAF
clone_size: -; v_call: TRBV29-1; cdr3_aa: SVVVRDYGYT
clone_size: -; v_call: TRBV5-1; cdr3_aa: ASSLEGATYGYT
clone_size: -; v_call: TRBV5-1; cdr3_aa: ASSLIGLARDTQY
clone_size: -; v_call: TRBV6-1; cdr3_aa: ASSEWDSNYGYT
clone_size: -; v_call: TRBV19; cdr3_aa: ASSASYLAGVRGETQY
clone_size: -; v_call: TRBV5-4; cdr3_aa: ASSLGGRGSETQY
clone_size: -; v_call: TRBV3-1/TRBV3-2; cdr3_aa: ASSPQVYNSPLH